The clone carrying this T cell receptor (beta chain) was seen just once. This specimen comes from a study of blood T cell repertoires in COVID-19. Using immunoSEQ multiplex PCR, the repertoire was profiled, and TCRdb retains in-frame clones only, with some absent. The data show nearly 350,000 clones, with under 95% seen just once and roughly 3.3% held by the top ten. Source material: peripheral blood. This receptor was obtained from a woman aged 18-30 years who had recovered from COVID-19.

The chain's CDR3 is CASSRQGNYGYTF. DNA for the CDR3: TGTGCCAGCAGTCGACAGGGGAACTATGGCTACACCTTC. The rearrangement joins TRBV12-3 or TRBV12-4 to TRBJ1-2; 8 bases map to TRBD1. The CDR3 spans 13 residues. Germline trimming cut 5 bases from V and 2 bases from J; bases unmatched to any gene: 1.